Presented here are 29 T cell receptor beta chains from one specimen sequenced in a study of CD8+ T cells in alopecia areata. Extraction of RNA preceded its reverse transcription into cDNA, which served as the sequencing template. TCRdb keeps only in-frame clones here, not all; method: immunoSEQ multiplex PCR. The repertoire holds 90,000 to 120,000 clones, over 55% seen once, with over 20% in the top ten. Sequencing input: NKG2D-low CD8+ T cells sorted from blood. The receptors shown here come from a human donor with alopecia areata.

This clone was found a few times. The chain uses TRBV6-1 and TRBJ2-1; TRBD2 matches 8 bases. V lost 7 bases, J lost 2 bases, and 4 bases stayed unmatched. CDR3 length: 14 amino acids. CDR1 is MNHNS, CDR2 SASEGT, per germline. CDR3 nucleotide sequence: TGTGCCAGCATTGGGACTAGTCCCTACAATGAGCAGTTCTTC. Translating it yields CASIGTSPYNEQFF.

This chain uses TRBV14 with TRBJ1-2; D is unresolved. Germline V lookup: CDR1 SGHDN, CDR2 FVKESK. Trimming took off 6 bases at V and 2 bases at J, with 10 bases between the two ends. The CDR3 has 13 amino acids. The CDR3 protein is CASSHTNNYGYTF. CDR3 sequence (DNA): TGTGCCAGCAGTCACACAAACAACTATGGCTACACCTTC.

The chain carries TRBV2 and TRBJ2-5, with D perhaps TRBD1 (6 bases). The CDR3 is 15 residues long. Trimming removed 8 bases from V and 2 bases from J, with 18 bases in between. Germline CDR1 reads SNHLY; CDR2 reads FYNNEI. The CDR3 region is CASQPWDTRQETQYF. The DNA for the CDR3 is TGTGCCAGCCAACCTTGGGACACCCGTCAAGAGACCCAGTACTTC.

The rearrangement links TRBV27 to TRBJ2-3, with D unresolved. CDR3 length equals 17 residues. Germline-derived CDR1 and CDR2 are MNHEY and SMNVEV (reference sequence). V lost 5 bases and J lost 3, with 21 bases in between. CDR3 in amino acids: CASSPLRSLQGTDTQYF. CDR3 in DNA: TGTGCCAGCAGTCCTCTCAGAAGCCTCCAAGGGACAGATACGCAGTATTTT.

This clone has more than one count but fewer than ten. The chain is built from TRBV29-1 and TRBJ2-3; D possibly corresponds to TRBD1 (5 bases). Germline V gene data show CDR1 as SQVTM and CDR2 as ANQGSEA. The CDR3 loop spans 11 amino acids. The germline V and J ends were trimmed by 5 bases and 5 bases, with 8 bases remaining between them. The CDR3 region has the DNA TGCAGCGTTCCCAGGGTAGATACGCAGTATTTT. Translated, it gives CSVPRVDTQYF.

CDR3 DNA: TGTGCCAGCAGTACCCGGACAGAGGGTAACGGGGAGCTGTTTTTT. Amino acid sequence: CASSTRTEGNGELFF. The chain couples TRBV5-8 to TRBJ2-2, with D tentatively TRBD1 (6 bases). CDR1 and CDR2 from the germline V gene are SGHTS and YDEGEE. CDR3 size: 15 residues. Deletions cut 5 bases from V and 7 bases from J, with 18 bases between.

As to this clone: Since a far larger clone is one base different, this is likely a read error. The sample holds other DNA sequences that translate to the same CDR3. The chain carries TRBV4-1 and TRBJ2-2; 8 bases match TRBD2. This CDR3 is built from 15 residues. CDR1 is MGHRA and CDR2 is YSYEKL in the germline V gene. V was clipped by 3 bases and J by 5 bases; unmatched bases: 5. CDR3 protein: CASSQLGLGTGELFF. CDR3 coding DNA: TGCGCCAGCAGCCAGTTGGGACTAGGGACCGGGGAGCTGTTTTTT.

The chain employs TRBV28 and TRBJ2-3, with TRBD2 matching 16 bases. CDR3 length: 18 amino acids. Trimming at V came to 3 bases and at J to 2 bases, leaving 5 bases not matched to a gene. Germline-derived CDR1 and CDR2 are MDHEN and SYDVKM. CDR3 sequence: CASSFSGLAGGVTDTQYF. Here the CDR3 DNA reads TGTGCCAGCAGTTTTTCGGGACTAGCGGGAGGGGTCACAGATACGCAGTATTTT.

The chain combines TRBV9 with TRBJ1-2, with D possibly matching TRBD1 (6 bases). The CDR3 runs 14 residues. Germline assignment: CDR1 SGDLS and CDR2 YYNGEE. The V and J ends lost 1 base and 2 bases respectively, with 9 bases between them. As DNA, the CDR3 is TGTGCCAGCAGCGTAAACAGGGAGAACTATGGCTACACCTTC. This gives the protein CASSVNRENYGYTF.

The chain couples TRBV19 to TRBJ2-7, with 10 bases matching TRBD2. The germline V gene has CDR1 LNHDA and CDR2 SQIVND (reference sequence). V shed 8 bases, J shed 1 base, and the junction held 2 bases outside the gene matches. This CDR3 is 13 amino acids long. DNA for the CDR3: TGTGCCAGTGCACTAGCGGGGTCCTACGAGCAGTACTTC. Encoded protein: CASALAGSYEQYF.

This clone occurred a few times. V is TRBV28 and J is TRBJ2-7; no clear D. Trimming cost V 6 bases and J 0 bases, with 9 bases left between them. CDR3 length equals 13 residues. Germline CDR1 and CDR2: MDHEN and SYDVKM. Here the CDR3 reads CASRSTSSYEQYF. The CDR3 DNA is TGTGCCAGCAGAAGTACATCCTCCTACGAGCAGTACTTC.

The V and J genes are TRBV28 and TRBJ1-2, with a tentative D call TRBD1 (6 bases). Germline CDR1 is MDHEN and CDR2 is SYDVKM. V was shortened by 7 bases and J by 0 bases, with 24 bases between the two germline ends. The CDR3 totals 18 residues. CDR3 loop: CASNTRATGKKTNYGYTF. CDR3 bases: TGTGCCAGCAATACCCGGGCCACAGGGAAGAAGACTAACTATGGCTACACCTTC.

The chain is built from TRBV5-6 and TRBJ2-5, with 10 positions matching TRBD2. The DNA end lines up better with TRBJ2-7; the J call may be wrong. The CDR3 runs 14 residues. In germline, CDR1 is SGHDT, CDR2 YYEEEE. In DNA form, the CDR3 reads TGTGCCAGCAGCCGAGGACTAGCGGACTACGAGCAGTACTTC. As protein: CASSRGLADYEQYF.

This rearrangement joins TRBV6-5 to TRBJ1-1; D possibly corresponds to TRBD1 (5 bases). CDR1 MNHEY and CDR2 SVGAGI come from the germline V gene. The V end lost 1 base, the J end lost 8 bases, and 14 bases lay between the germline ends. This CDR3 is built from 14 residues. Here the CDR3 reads CASSYLDRGSEAFF. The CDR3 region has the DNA TGTGCCAGCAGTTACTTGGACCGGGGGTCGGAAGCTTTCTTT.

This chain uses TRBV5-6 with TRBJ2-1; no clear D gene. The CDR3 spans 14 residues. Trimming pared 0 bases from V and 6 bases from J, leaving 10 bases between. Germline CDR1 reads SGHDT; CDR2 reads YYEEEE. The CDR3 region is CASSLDDLSNEQFF. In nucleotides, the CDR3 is TGTGCCAGCAGCTTGGATGACCTTAGCAATGAGCAGTTCTTC.

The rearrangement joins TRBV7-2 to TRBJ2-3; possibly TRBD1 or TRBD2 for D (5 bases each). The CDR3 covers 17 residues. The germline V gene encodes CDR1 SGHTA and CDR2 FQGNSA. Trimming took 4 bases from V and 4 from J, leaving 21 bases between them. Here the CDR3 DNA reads TGTGCCAGCAGCTCGCCTCGGGGCGGGTCAGTGTCAGATACGCAGTATTTT. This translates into CASSSPRGGSVSDTQYF.

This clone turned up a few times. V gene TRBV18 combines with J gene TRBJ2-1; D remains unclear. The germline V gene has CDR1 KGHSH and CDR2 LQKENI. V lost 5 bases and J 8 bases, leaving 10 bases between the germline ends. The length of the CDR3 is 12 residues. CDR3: CASSDAFDEQFF. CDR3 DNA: TGTGCCAGCTCAGATGCGTTCGATGAGCAGTTCTTC.

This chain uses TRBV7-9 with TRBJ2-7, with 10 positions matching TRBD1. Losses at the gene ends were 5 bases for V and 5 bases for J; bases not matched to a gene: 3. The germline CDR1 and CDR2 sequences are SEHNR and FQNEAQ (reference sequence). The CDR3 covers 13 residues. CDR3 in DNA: TGTGCCAGCAGCCCGACAGGGGGCGACGAGCAGTACTTC. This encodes CASSPTGGDEQYF. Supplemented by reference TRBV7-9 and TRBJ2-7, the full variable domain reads DTGVSQNPRHKITKRGQNVTFRCDPISEHNRLYWYRQTLGQGPEFLTYFQNEAQLEKSRLLSDRFSAERPKGSFSTLEIQRTEQGDSAMYLCASSPTGGDEQYFGPGTRLTVT.

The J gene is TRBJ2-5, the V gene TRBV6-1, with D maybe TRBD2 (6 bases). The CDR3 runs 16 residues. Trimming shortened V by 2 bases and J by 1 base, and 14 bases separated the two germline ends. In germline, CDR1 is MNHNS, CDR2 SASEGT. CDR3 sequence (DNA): TGTGCCAGCAGTGAATGGGGACGGGGACTCCAAGAGACCCAGTACTTC. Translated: CASSEWGRGLQETQYF.

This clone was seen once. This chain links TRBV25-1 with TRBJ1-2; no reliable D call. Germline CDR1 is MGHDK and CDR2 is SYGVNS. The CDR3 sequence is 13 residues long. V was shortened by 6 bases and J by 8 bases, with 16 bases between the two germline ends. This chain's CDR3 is CASSLGRSLGYTF. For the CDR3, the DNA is TGTGCCAGCAGCCTAGGCAGGTCGCTAGGCTACACCTTC.

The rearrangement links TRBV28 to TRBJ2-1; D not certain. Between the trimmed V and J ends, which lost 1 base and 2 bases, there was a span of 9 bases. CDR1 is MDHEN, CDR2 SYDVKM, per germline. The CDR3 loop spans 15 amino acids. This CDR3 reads CASSLSPKPYNEQFF. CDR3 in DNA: TGTGCCAGCAGTTTATCCCCTAAGCCCTACAATGAGCAGTTCTTC.

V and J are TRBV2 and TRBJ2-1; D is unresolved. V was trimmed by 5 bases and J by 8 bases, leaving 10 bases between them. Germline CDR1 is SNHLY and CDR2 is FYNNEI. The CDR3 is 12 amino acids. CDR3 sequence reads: CASSPTLDEQFF. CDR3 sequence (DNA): TGTGCCAGCAGTCCCACGCTTGATGAGCAGTTCTTC. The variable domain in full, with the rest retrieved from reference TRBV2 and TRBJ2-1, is EPEVTQTPSHQVTQMGQEVILRCVPISNHLYFYWYRQILGQKVEFLVSFYNNEISEKSEIFDDQFSVERPDGSNFTLKIRSTKLEDSAMYFCASSPTLDEQFFGPGTRLTVL.

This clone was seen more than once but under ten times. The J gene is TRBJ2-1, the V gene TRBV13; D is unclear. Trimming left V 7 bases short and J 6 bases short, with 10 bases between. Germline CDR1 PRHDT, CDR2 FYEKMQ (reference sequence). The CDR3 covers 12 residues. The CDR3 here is CASMASANEQFF. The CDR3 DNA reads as TGTGCCAGCATGGCTAGTGCCAATGAGCAGTTCTTC.

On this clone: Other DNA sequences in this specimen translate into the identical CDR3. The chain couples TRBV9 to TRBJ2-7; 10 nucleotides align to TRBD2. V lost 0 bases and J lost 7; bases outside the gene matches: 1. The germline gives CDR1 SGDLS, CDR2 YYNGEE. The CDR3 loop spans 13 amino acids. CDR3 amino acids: CASSVGLAGEQYF. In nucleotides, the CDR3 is TGTGCCAGCAGCGTAGGACTAGCGGGTGAGCAGTACTTC. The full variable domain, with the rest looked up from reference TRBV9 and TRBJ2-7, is DSGVTQTPKHLITATGQRVTLRCSPRSGDLSVYWYQQSLDQGLQFLIQYYNGEERAKGNILERFSAQQFPDLHSELNLSSLELGDSALYFCASSVGLAGEQYFGPGTRLTVT.

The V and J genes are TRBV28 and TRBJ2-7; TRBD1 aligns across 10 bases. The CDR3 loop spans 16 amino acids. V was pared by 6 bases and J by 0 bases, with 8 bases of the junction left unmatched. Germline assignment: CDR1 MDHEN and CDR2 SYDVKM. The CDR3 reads CASRDDRGPLSYEQYF. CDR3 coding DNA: TGTGCCAGCAGGGACGACAGGGGGCCCCTCTCCTACGAGCAGTACTTC.

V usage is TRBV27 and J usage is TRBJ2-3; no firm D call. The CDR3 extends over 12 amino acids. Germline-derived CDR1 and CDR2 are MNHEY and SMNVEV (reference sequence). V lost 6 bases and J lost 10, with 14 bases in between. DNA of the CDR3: TGTGCCAGCAGCCCAGACAATGAGGCGCAGTATTTT. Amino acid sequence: CASSPDNEAQYF.

CDR3 protein: CASTLGPQGAEQYF. CDR3 coding DNA: TGTGCCAGCACCCTCGGACCTCAAGGGGCCGAGCAGTACTTC. The chain carries TRBV28 and TRBJ2-7; D possibly corresponds to TRBD1 (5 bases). With 7 bases removed from V and 6 bases from J, the gap between germline ends came to 19 bases. Germline loops: CDR1 MDHEN, CDR2 SYDVKM. The CDR3 is made up of 14 amino acids.

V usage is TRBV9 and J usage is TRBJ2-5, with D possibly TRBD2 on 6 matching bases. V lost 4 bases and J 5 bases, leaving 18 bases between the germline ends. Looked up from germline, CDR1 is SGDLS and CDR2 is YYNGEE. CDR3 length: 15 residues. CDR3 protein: CASSPSGTESETQYF. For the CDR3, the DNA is TGTGCCAGCAGCCCCTCCGGGACTGAGAGCGAGACCCAGTACTTC.

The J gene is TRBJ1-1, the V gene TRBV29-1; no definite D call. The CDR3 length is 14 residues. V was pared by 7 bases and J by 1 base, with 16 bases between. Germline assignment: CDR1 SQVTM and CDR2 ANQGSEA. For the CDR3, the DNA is TGCAGCGCCTGCGGGTTGGACGGGAACACTGAAGCTTTCTTT. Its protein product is CSACGLDGNTEAFF.